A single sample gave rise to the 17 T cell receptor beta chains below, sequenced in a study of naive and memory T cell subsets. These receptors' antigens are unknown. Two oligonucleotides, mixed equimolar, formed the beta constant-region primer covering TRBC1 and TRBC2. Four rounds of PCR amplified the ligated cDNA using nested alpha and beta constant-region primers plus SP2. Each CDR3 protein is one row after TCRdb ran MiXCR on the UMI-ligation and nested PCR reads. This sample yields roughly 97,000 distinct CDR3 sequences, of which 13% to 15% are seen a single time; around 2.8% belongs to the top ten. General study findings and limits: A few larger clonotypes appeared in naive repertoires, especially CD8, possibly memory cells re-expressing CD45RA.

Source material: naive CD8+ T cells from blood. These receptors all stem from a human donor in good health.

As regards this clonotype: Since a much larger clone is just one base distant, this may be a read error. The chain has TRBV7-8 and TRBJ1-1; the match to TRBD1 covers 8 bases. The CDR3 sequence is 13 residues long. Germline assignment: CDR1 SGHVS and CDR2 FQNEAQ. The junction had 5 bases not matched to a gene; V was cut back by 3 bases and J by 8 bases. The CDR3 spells CASSLRDRQEAFF. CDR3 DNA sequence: TGTGCCAGCAGCTTGCGGGACAGGCAAGAAGCTTTCTTT. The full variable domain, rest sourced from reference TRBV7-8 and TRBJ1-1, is GAGVSQSPRYKVAKRGQDVALRCDPISGHVSLFWYQQALGQGPEFLTYFQNEAQLDKSGLPSDRFFAERPEGSVSTLKIQRTQQEDSAVYLCASSLRDRQEAFFGQGTRLTVV.

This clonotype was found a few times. CDR3 bases: TGTGCCAGCAGCCAAGAGGAAGGCGGGGCCGCCTTAGATACGCAGTATTTT. This encodes CASSQEEGGAALDTQYF. The chain recombines TRBV4-2 with TRBJ2-3; TRBD2 might be the D (6 bases). Germline assignment: CDR1 LGHNA and CDR2 YNFKEQ. V lost 0 bases and J lost 5, with 18 bases in between. This CDR3 has 17 amino acids.

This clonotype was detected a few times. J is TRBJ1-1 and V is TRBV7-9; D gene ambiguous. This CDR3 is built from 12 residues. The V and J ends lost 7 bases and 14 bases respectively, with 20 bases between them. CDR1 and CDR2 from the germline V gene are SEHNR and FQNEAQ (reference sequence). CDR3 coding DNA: TGTGCCAGCACAACAACCGGGCTTTTGGGGTTCTTT. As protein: CASTTTGLLGFF.

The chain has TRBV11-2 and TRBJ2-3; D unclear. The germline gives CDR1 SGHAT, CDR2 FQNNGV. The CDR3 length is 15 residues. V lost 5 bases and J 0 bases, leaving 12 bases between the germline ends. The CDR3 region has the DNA TGTGCCAGCAGCCCGCTAAACCCTAGCACAGATACGCAGTATTTT. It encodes CASSPLNPSTDTQYF. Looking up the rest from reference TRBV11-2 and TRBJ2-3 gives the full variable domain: EAGVAQSPRYKIIEKRQSVAFWCNPISGHATLYWYQQILGQGPKLLIQFQNNGVVDDSQLPKDRFSAERLKGVDSTLKIQPAKLEDSAVYLCASSPLNPSTDTQYFGPGTRLTVL.

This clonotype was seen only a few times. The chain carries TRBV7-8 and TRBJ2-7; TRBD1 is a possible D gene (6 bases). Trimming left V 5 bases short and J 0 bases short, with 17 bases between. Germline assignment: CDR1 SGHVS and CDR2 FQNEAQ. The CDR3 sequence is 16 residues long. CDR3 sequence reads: CASSASTGLYSYEQYF. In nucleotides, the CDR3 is TGTGCCAGCAGCGCCTCGACAGGCCTATACTCCTACGAGCAGTACTTC.

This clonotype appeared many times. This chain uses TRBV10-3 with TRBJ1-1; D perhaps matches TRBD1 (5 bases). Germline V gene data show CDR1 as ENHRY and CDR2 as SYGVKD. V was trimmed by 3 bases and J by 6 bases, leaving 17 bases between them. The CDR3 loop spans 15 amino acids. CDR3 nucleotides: TGTGCCATCAGTGACTCGGGACGTTGGGGTCCTGAAGCTTTCTTT. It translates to CAISDSGRWGPEAFF.

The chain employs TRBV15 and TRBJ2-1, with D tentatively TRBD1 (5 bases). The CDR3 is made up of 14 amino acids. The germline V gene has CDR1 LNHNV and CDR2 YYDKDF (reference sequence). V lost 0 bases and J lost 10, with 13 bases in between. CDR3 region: CATSRDTTGLEQFF. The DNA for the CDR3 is TGTGCCACCAGCAGAGATACAACAGGATTGGAGCAGTTCTTC.

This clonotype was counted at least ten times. The CDR3 here is CASSSTSGGSDTQYF. CDR3 bases: TGTGCCAGCAGCTCGACTAGCGGGGGGTCAGATACGCAGTATTTT. The V gene is TRBV5-6, the J gene TRBJ2-3; 13 nucleotides agree with TRBD2. The trim removed 3 bases at V and 4 bases at J, leaving 2 bases unmatched. The CDR3 has 15 amino acids. Per the germline V gene, CDR1 is SGHDT and CDR2 is YYEEEE.

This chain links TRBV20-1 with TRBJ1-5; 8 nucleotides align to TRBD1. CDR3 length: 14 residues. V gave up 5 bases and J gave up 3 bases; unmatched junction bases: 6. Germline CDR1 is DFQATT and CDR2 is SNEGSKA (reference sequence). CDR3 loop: CSALDRGFNQPQHF. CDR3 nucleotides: TGCAGTGCTCTTGACAGGGGCTTCAATCAGCCCCAGCATTTT.

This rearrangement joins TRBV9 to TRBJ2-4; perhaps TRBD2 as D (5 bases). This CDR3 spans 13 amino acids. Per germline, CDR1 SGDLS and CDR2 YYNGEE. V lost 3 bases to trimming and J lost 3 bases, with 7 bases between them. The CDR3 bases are TGTGCCAGCAGCGGAGGGCGCAAAAACATTCAGTACTTC. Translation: CASSGGRKNIQYF. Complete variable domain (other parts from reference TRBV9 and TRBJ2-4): DSGVTQTPKHLITATGQRVTLRCSPRSGDLSVYWYQQSLDQGLQFLIQYYNGEERAKGNILERFSAQQFPDLHSELNLSSLELGDSALYFCASSGGRKNIQYFGAGTRLSVL.

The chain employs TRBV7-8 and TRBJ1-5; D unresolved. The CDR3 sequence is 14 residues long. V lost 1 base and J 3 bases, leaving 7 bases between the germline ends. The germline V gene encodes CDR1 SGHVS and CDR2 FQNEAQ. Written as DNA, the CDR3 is TGTGCCAGCAGCTTAGAAGGGTACAATCAGCCCCAGCATTTT. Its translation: CASSLEGYNQPQHF.

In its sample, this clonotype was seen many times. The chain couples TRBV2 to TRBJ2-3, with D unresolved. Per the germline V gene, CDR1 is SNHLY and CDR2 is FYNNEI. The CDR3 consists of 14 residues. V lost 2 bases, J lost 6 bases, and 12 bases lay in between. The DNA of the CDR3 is TGTGCCAGCAGTGAACGGCTACAGACGGATACGCAGTATTTT. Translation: CASSERLQTDTQYF.

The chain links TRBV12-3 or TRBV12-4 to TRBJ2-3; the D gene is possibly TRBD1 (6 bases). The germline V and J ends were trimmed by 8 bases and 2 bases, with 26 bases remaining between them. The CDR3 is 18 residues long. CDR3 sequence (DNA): TGTGCCAGCTCATCAAGGGGCGTTTTGGGACATCTCACAGATACGCAGTATTTT. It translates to CASSSRGVLGHLTDTQYF.

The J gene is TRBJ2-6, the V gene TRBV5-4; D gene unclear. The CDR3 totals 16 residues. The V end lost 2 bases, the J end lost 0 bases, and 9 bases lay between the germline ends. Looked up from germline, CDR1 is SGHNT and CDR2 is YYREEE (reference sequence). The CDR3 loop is CASSFLPNSGANVLTF. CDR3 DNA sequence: TGTGCCAGCAGCTTTTTACCAAACTCTGGGGCCAACGTCCTGACTTTC.

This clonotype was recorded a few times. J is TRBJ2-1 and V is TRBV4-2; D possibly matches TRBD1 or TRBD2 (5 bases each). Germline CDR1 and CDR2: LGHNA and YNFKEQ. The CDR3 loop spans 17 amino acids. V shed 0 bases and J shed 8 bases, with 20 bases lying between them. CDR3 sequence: CASSQDLSGTTAYEQFF. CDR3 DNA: TGTGCCAGCAGCCAAGACCTGTCTGGGACCACCGCCTATGAGCAGTTCTTC.

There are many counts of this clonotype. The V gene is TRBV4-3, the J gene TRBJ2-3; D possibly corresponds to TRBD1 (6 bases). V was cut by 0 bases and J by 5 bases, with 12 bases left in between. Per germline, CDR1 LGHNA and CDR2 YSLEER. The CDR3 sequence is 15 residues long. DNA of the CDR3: TGCGCCAGCAGCCAAGATCAGGGGCTACGAGATACGCAGTATTTT. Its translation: CASSQDQGLRDTQYF.

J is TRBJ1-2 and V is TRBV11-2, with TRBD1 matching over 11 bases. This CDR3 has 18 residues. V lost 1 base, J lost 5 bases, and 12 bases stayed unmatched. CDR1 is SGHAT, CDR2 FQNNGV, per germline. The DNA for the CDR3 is TGTGCCAGCAGCTTAGTGTCAGGACAGGGGGCGCGATGGTATGGCTACACCTTC. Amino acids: CASSLVSGQGARWYGYTF.